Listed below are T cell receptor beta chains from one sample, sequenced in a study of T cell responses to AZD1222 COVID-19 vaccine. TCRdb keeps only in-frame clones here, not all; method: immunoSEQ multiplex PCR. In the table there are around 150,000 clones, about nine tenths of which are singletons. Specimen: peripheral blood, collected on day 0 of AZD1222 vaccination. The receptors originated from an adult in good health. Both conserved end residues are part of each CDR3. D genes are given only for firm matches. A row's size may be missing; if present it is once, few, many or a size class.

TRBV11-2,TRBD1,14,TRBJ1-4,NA,CASSQERGREKLFF,TGTGCCAGCAGCCAAGAAAGGGGGCGGGAAAAACTGTTTTTT
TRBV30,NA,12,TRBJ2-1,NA,CAWKIVSDEQFF,TGTGCCTGGAAGATCGTATCGGATGAGCAGTTCTTC
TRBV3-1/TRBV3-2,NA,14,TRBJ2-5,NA,CASSQDVRGETQYF,TGTGCCAGCAGCCAAGATGTTCGGGGGGAGACCCAGTACTTC
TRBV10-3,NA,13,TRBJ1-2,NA,CASGTSIRYGYTF,TGTGCCAGTGGGACCTCTATCCGATATGGCTACACCTTC
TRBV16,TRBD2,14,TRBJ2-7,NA,CASSHSAGGYEQYF,TGTGCCAGCAGCCACTCAGCGGGGGGCTACGAGCAGTACTTC
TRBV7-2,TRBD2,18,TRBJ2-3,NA,CASSPRLAGYLGTDTQYF,TGTGCCAGCAGCCCCCGACTAGCGGGTTACCTAGGCACAGATACGCAGTATTTT
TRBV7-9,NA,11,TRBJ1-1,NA,CASSLGQANFF,TGTGCCAGCAGCTTAGGACAGGCCAATTTCTTT
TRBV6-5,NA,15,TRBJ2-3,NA,CASSYGQGETDTQYF,TGTGCCAGCAGTTACGGGCAGGGTGAAACAGATACGCAGTATTTT
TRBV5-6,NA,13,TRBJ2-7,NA,CASSFFNSYEQYF,TGTGCCAGCAGCTTCTTCAACTCCTACGAGCAGTACTTC
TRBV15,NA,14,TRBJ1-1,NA,CATSSDSLNTEAFF,TGTGCCACCAGCAGTGACAGCTTGAACACTGAAGCTTTCTTT
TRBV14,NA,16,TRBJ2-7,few,CASSQGGRPSSYEQYF,TGTGCCAGCAGCCAAGGTGGGCGGCCAAGCTCCTACGAGCAGTACTTC
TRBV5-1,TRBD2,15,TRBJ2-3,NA,CASSLGSWGGDTQYF,TGCGCCAGCAGCTTGGGATCGTGGGGGGGAGATACGCAGTATTTT
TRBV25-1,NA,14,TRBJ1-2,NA,CASSEYGLHVGYTF,TGTGCCAGCAGTGAATATGGCTTACACGTTGGCTACACCTTC
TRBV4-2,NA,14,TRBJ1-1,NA,CASSQTGPGLTAFF,TGTGCCAGCAGCCAGACCGGGCCCGGGTTAACAGCTTTCTTT
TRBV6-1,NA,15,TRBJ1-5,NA,CASSERRYSNQPQHF,TGTGCCAGCAGTGAACGGCGGTATAGCAATCAGCCCCAGCATTTT
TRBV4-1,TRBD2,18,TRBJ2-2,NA,CASSLRLAGDLNTGELFF,TGCGCCAGCAGCCTGAGACTAGCGGGGGACCTGAACACCGGGGAGCTGTTTTTT
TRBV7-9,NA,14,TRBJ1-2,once,CASSLRGITYGYTF,TGTGCCAGCAGCTTACGAGGGATAACCTATGGCTACACCTTC
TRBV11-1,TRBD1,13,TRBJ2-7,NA,CASSSTGGIEQYF,TGTGCCAGCAGTTCAACAGGGGGCATCGAGCAGTACTTC
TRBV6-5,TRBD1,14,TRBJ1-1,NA,CASSYSRGHTEAFF,TGTGCCAGCAGTTACTCGAGGGGGCACACTGAAGCTTTCTTT
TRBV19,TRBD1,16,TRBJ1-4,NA,CASSPGTGLINEKLFF,TGTGCCAGTAGTCCCGGGACAGGGCTTATTAATGAAAAACTGTTTTTT
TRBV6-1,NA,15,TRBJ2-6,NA,CASSDGGGGANVLTF,TGTGCCAGCAGTGACGGGGGCGGGGGGGCCAACGTCCTGACTTTC
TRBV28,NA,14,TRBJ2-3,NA,CASSWRSSTDTQYF,TGTGCCAGCAGTTGGCGGTCTAGCACAGATACGCAGTATTTT
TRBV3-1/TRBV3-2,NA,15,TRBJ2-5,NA,CASSQDQGRVETQYF,TGTGCCAGCAGCCAAGATCAAGGCAGGGTGGAGACCCAGTACTTC
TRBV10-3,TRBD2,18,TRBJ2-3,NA,CAISESGLIAGDTDTQYF,TGTGCCATCAGTGAGTCCGGCCTTATTGCGGGGGACACAGATACGCAGTATTTT
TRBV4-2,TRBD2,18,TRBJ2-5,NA,CASSQDRGISGRGETQYF,TGTGCCAGCAGCCAAGATCGGGGTATCAGCGGGAGAGGGGAGACCCAGTACTTC
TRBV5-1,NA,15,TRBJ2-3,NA,CASSLGRAGTDTQYF,TGCGCCAGCAGCTTAGGTCGAGCCGGCACAGATACGCAGTATTTT
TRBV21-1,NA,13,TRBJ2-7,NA,CASSKVPGVEQYF,TGTGCCAGCAGCAAAGTGCCGGGGGTAGAACAGTACTTC
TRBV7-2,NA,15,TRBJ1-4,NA,CASSLAGVSGEKLFF,TGTGCCAGCAGCTTAGCGGGGGTGTCGGGAGAAAAACTGTTTTTT
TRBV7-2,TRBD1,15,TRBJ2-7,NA,CASSLASGTGDEQYF,TGTGCCAGCAGCTTAGCATCCGGGACAGGGGACGAGCAGTACTTC
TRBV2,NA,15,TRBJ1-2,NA,CASSESASLLYGYTF,TGTGCCAGCAGTGAATCAGCCTCCCTGCTATACGGCTACACCTTC